What follows are 14 T cell receptor beta chains derived from one specimen sequenced in a study of blood T cell repertoires in COVID-19. Profiled with immunoSEQ multiplex PCR; TCRdb holds only in-frame clones, not every one. Here the sample spans about 250,000 clones, approximately 85% being singletons. The source material was PBMCs or T cells enriched from blood (not recorded which). These receptors originate from a woman younger than 45 who had recovered from COVID-19.

The CDR3 protein is CASSLGGRAQYF. The CDR3 nucleotides read TGCGCCAGCAGCTTGGGGGGCCGGGCGCAGTATTTT. The chain employs TRBV5-1 and TRBJ2-3; possible D gene TRBD1, 5 bases. The CDR3 is 12 residues long. CDR1 and CDR2 from the germline V gene are SGHRS and YFSETQ. V was pared by 0 bases and J by 10 bases, with 9 bases between.

The CDR3 sequence: CASRDRDRAEAFF. The CDR3 coding sequence is TGTGCCAGTAGAGACCGGGACAGGGCTGAAGCTTTCTTT. V gene TRBV19 combines with J gene TRBJ1-1, with 9 nucleotides matching TRBD1. This CDR3 comprises 13 residues. The V segment lost 6 bases and the J segment 6 bases; nucleotides outside the gene matches: 5. CDR1 is LNHDA and CDR2 is SQIVND in the germline V gene (reference sequence).

This clone occurred a few times. The chain couples TRBV11-3 to TRBJ2-2; no firm D call. Germline V gene sequence: CDR1 SGHNT, CDR2 YENEEA. The CDR3 sequence is 12 residues long. Trimming took 2 bases from V and 7 from J, leaving 5 bases between them. The CDR3 DNA sequence: TGTGCCAGCAGCTTATGGAGCGGGGAGCTGTTTTTT. Amino acids: CASSLWSGELFF.

Only a few counts were recorded for this clone. The J gene is TRBJ1-2, the V gene TRBV5-1, with D hard to call. The CDR3 contains 12 residues. In germline, CDR1 is SGHRS, CDR2 YFSETQ. V lost 1 base and J lost 5, with 6 bases in between. The CDR3 sequence: CASSLLGYGYTF. The DNA for the CDR3 is TGCGCCAGCAGCTTGCTCGGGTATGGCTACACCTTC. The full variable domain, in which reference TRBV5-1 and TRBJ1-2 provide the parts outside the CDR3, is KAGVTQTPRYLIKTRGQQVTLSCSPISGHRSVSWYQQTPGQGLQFLFEYFSETQRNKGNFPGRFSGRQFSNSRSEMNVSTLELGDSALYLCASSLLGYGYTFGSGTRLTVV.

The genes are TRBV6-5 and TRBJ1-4; 8 positions match TRBD1. V was pared by 6 bases and J by 8 bases, with 5 bases of the junction left unmatched. Germline values: CDR1 MNHEY, CDR2 SVGAGI. The length of the CDR3 is 13 residues. CDR3 coding DNA: TGTGCCAGCAGGGGGACAGGACGAGAAAAACTGTTTTTT. Translated, it gives CASRGTGREKLFF.

The J gene is TRBJ2-3, the V gene TRBV28; TRBD2 aligns across 11 bases. The CDR3 totals 17 residues. Germline lookup yields CDR1 MDHEN and CDR2 SYDVKM. J lost 4 bases, V lost 6 bases, and 12 bases had no gene match. The CDR3 here is CASRPSSLAGGSDTQYF. In nucleotides, the CDR3 is TGTGCCAGCAGACCCTCCTCCCTAGCGGGGGGTTCAGATACGCAGTATTTT.

In its sample, this clone was seen a few times. This chain links TRBV4-2 with TRBJ2-3, with a possible D match to TRBD2 (5 bases). CDR3 length: 17 amino acids. Trimming stripped 1 base from V and 0 bases from J, with 14 bases between. Germline CDR1 is LGHNA and CDR2 is YNFKEQ. The CDR3 is CASSQVGVATSTDTQYF. The CDR3 nucleotides are TGTGCCAGCAGCCAAGTCGGGGTAGCGACTAGCACAGATACGCAGTATTTT.

The chain has TRBV10-1 and TRBJ2-5, with 9 positions matching TRBD1. The germline V gene has CDR1 WNHNN and CDR2 SYGVQD (reference sequence). The CDR3 runs 15 residues. The V and J ends lost 4 bases and 5 bases, in that order; junction bases with no gene match: 8. CDR3 nucleotides: TGCGCCAGCAGTGTAGGGACAGGGACCACGGAGACCCAGTACTTC. Protein product: CASSVGTGTTETQYF.

This chain joins TRBV28 and TRBJ2-2; TRBD1 aligns across 9 bases. The V and J ends lost 8 bases and 2 bases, in that order; junction bases with no gene match: 6. This CDR3 region has 15 residues. Germline V CDR1 and CDR2: MDHEN, SYDVKM. The CDR3 loop is CASLSGQGNTGELFF. In DNA, the CDR3 is TGTGCCAGCTTATCGGGACAGGGAAACACCGGGGAGCTGTTTTTT.

This clone came up once. The V and J genes are TRBV18 and TRBJ1-2, with 11 bases fitting TRBD1. J lost 3 bases, V lost 6 bases, and 6 bases had no gene match. The CDR3 contains 15 residues. Germline V gene sequence: CDR1 KGHSH, CDR2 LQKENI. The CDR3 sequence is CASSYRDRGDYGYTF. DNA of the CDR3: TGTGCCAGCTCGTACCGGGACAGGGGGGACTATGGCTACACCTTC.

V usage is TRBV7-9 and J usage is TRBJ2-5; the D gene is possibly TRBD2 (5 bases). Germline loops: CDR1 SEHNR, CDR2 FQNEAQ (reference sequence). The CDR3 extends over 13 amino acids. V was shortened by 3 bases and J by 6 bases, with 11 bases between the two germline ends. The CDR3 reads CASSFPREQTQYF. The CDR3 DNA sequence: TGTGCCAGCAGCTTTCCGAGGGAACAGACCCAGTACTTC.

The chain links TRBV7-2 to TRBJ2-7, with D possibly matching TRBD2 (6 bases). Trimming pared 5 bases from V and 4 bases from J, leaving 21 bases between. The germline V gene encodes CDR1 SGHTA and CDR2 FQGNSA. The CDR3 spans 16 residues. This chain's CDR3 is CASSLGRGISWYEQYF. The CDR3 DNA sequence: TGTGCCAGCAGCCTCGGTCGCGGGATATCTTGGTACGAGCAGTACTTC. The full variable domain, in which reference TRBV7-2 and TRBJ2-7 provide the parts outside the CDR3, is GAGVSQSPSNKVTEKGKDVELRCDPISGHTALYWYRQSLGQGLEFLIYFQGNSAPDKSGLPSDRFSAERTGGSVSTLTIQRTQQEDSAVYLCASSLGRGISWYEQYFGPGTRLTVT.

Points on this clone: Other DNA sequences of this sample code for an identical CDR3. The genes are TRBV18 and TRBJ1-5; unclear D gene. Germline assignment: CDR1 KGHSH and CDR2 LQKENI. Deletions cut 3 bases from V and 0 bases from J, with 9 bases between. The CDR3 is made up of 15 amino acids. The CDR3 DNA reads TGTGCCAGCTCACCTACTGGTAATAGCAATCAGCCCCAGCATTTT. Its protein product is CASSPTGNSNQPQHF. The full variable domain, completed using reference TRBV18 and TRBJ1-5, is NAGVMQNPRHLVRRRGQEARLRCSPMKGHSHVYWYRQLPEEGLKFMVYLQKENIIDESGMPKERFSAEFPKEGPSILRIQQVVRGDSAAYFCASSPTGNSNQPQHFGDGTRLSIL.

V is TRBV19 and J is TRBJ2-4; 8 positions match TRBD2. Germline CDR1 reads LNHDA; CDR2 reads SQIVND (reference sequence). Germline trimming cut 5 bases from V and 7 bases from J; bases unmatched to any gene: 4. The CDR3 covers 13 residues. As DNA, the CDR3 is TGTGCCAGTAGTCGGGGGGGACCGAACATTCAGTACTTC. It translates to CASSRGGPNIQYF.